The rows below give T cell receptor beta chains drawn from one sample of a study of cytomegalovirus exposure and HLA in healthy donors. TCRdb's copy holds only in-frame clones and misses some; the assay was immunoSEQ multiplex PCR. The sample consists of around 93,000 clones, more than 55% of them appearing once. Sequencing was carried out using PBMCs. The source of these receptors is a boy aged 5-17 years in good health and CMV-seropositive. Both conserved end residues are part of each CDR3. D genes are given only for firm matches. A row's size may be missing; if present it is once, few, many or a size class.

d_call: TRBD1
v_call: TRBV28
j_call: TRBJ2-2
clone_size: few
cdr3_aa: CASSLPGQQAGELFF
cdr3_nt: TGTGCCAGCAGTTTGCCGGGACAGCAAGCCGGGGAGCTGTTTTTT

d_call: -
v_call: TRBV29-1
j_call: TRBJ1-4
clone_size: few
cdr3_aa: CSVEGRRLNEKLFF
cdr3_nt: TGCAGCGTGGAGGGACGGAGACTTAATGAAAAACTGTTTTTT

d_call: -
v_call: TRBV6-1
j_call: TRBJ1-6
clone_size: few
cdr3_aa: CASSEGQGSQLVHF
cdr3_nt: TGTGCCAGCAGTGAAGGGCAGGGTAGTCAACTCGTCCACTTT

d_call: -
v_call: TRBV5-4
j_call: TRBJ2-1
clone_size: -
cdr3_aa: CASSLGDGSPNEQFF
cdr3_nt: TGTGCCAGCAGCTTGGGGGACGGGAGCCCCAATGAGCAGTTCTTC

d_call: -
v_call: TRBV6-1
j_call: TRBJ2-5
clone_size: -
cdr3_aa: CASSATGIETQYF
cdr3_nt: TGTGCCAGCAGTGCCACAGGGATAGAGACCCAGTACTTC

d_call: TRBD2
v_call: TRBV7-9
j_call: TRBJ2-3
clone_size: few
cdr3_aa: CASSLTSGLTDTQYF
cdr3_nt: TGTGCCAGCAGCTTAACTAGCGGGCTCACAGATACGCAGTATTTT

d_call: -
v_call: TRBV5-6
j_call: TRBJ1-2
clone_size: few
cdr3_aa: CASSQPSGVRYTF
cdr3_nt: TGTGCCAGCAGCCAGCCCTCAGGGGTTCGCTACACCTTC

d_call: -
v_call: TRBV30
j_call: TRBJ2-5
clone_size: few
cdr3_aa: CACSGYQETQYF
cdr3_nt: TGTGCCTGTTCAGGGTACCAAGAGACCCAGTACTTC

d_call: -
v_call: TRBV10-1
j_call: TRBJ1-1
clone_size: once
cdr3_aa: CASSEGLGATEAFF
cdr3_nt: TGCGCCAGCAGTGAGGGCCTGGGGGCCACTGAAGCTTTCTTT

d_call: TRBD1
v_call: TRBV6-5
j_call: TRBJ2-7
clone_size: -
cdr3_aa: CASSYSTGQGLDEQYF
cdr3_nt: TGTGCCAGCAGTTACTCGACCGGACAGGGGCTAGACGAGCAGTACTTC

d_call: -
v_call: TRBV29-1
j_call: TRBJ2-1
clone_size: -
cdr3_aa: CSVHSGTTYPHSDEQFF
cdr3_nt: TGCAGCGTTCATTCCGGGACAACTTACCCCCATTCGGATGAGCAGTTCTTC

d_call: TRBD1
v_call: TRBV27
j_call: TRBJ2-6
clone_size: -
cdr3_aa: CASSLLTTGSGANVLTF
cdr3_nt: TGTGCCAGCAGTTTACTTACGACAGGGTCTGGGGCCAACGTCCTGACTTTC

d_call: TRBD1
v_call: TRBV7-8
j_call: TRBJ2-1
clone_size: -
cdr3_aa: CASSQGQENNEQFF
cdr3_nt: TGTGCCAGCAGCCAAGGACAGGAAAACAATGAGCAGTTCTTC

d_call: TRBD1
v_call: TRBV7-3
j_call: TRBJ1-2
clone_size: -
cdr3_aa: CASSEGTGARGYTF
cdr3_nt: TGTGCCAGCAGCGAAGGGACAGGGGCTCGGGGCTACACCTTC

d_call: -
v_call: TRBV5-5
j_call: TRBJ1-2
clone_size: -
cdr3_aa: CASSPTLGRRNYGYTF
cdr3_nt: TGTGCCAGCAGCCCCACCTTGGGGCGTAGGAACTATGGCTACACCTTC

d_call: -
v_call: TRBV2
j_call: TRBJ1-5
clone_size: few
cdr3_aa: CASSWTVSNQPQHF
cdr3_nt: TGTGCCAGCAGCTGGACAGTTAGCAATCAGCCCCAGCATTTT

d_call: -
v_call: TRBV5-5
j_call: TRBJ1-5
clone_size: -
cdr3_aa: CASSLQIHNQPQHF
cdr3_nt: TGTGCCAGCAGTTTGCAAATCCACAATCAGCCCCAGCATTTT

d_call: TRBD1
v_call: TRBV19
j_call: TRBJ1-1
clone_size: -
cdr3_aa: CASNEGTGGHTEAFF
cdr3_nt: TGTGCCAGTAACGAAGGGACAGGGGGACACACTGAAGCTTTCTTT

d_call: TRBD1
v_call: TRBV27
j_call: TRBJ1-1
clone_size: few
cdr3_aa: CASSYQGGNTEAFF
cdr3_nt: TGTGCCAGCAGTTATCAGGGGGGGAACACTGAAGCTTTCTTT

d_call: TRBD2
v_call: TRBV7-3
j_call: TRBJ2-1
clone_size: few
cdr3_aa: CASSPRLTSGRVNEQFF
cdr3_nt: TGTGCCAGCAGCCCGCGTTTGACTAGCGGGAGGGTCAATGAGCAGTTCTTC

d_call: TRBD1
v_call: TRBV7-9
j_call: TRBJ1-1
clone_size: -
cdr3_aa: CASSFGQGEAFF
cdr3_nt: TGCGCCAGCAGCTTCGGACAGGGAGAAGCTTTCTTT

d_call: TRBD1
v_call: TRBV4-3
j_call: TRBJ2-2
clone_size: -
cdr3_aa: CASSQDASTAGQGKTGELFF
cdr3_nt: TGCGCCAGCAGCCAAGATGCCTCTACGGCGGGACAGGGGAAAACCGGGGAGCTGTTTTTT

d_call: TRBD1
v_call: TRBV4-1
j_call: TRBJ1-5
clone_size: -
cdr3_aa: CASSQDDRGRPQHF
cdr3_nt: TGCGCCAGCAGCCAAGATGACAGGGGTAGGCCCCAGCATTTT

d_call: TRBD1
v_call: TRBV6-5
j_call: TRBJ1-1
clone_size: -
cdr3_aa: CASRYEGAKGTEAFF
cdr3_nt: TGTGCCAGCAGATACGAGGGGGCAAAGGGAACTGAAGCTTTCTTT

d_call: -
v_call: TRBV20-1
j_call: TRBJ2-5
clone_size: -
cdr3_aa: CSAKTGETQYF
cdr3_nt: TGCAGTGCTAAGACTGGAGAGACCCAGTACTTC

d_call: TRBD1
v_call: TRBV19
j_call: TRBJ2-7
clone_size: few
cdr3_aa: CASSIGGTGGDEQYF
cdr3_nt: TGTGCCAGTAGTATAGGGGGGACAGGGGGCGACGAGCAGTACTTC

d_call: TRBD1
v_call: TRBV27
j_call: TRBJ1-2
clone_size: -
cdr3_aa: CASSSGQNYGYTF
cdr3_nt: TGTGCCAGCAGTTCGGGACAGAACTATGGCTACACCTTC

d_call: TRBD1
v_call: TRBV2
j_call: TRBJ1-2
clone_size: -
cdr3_aa: CASSGFKGQRYGYPF
cdr3_nt: TGTGCCAGCAGTGGATTTAAGGGACAGAGGTATGGCTACCCCTTC

d_call: -
v_call: TRBV11-3
j_call: TRBJ2-2
clone_size: once
cdr3_aa: CASSLDPRGGSTGELFF
cdr3_nt: TGTGCCAGCAGCTTAGATCCGAGGGGGGGCAGCACCGGGGAGCTGTTTTTT

d_call: -
v_call: TRBV25-1
j_call: TRBJ1-2
clone_size: -
cdr3_aa: CASSVWPNYGYTF
cdr3_nt: TGTGCCAGCAGTGTGTGGCCTAACTATGGCTACACCTTC

d_call: -
v_call: TRBV9
j_call: TRBJ2-3
clone_size: -
cdr3_aa: CASSVVGTDTQYF
cdr3_nt: TGTGCCAGCAGCGTAGTAGGCACAGATACGCAGTATTTT

d_call: TRBD2
v_call: TRBV5-4
j_call: TRBJ2-7
clone_size: few
cdr3_aa: CASSFSSGGLYEQYF
cdr3_nt: TGTGCCAGCAGCTTTTCTAGCGGGGGCCTCTACGAGCAGTACTTC

d_call: -
v_call: TRBV12-5
j_call: TRBJ2-2
clone_size: -
cdr3_aa: CASGPPTGNTGELFF
cdr3_nt: TGTGCTAGTGGTCCCCCGACTGGCAACACCGGGGAGCTGTTTTTT

d_call: -
v_call: TRBV30
j_call: TRBJ1-2
clone_size: -
cdr3_aa: CATRPGSDSIYGYTF
cdr3_nt: TGTGCCACTAGGCCGGGGTCAGACTCTATCTACGGCTACACCTTC

d_call: TRBD1
v_call: TRBV4-1
j_call: TRBJ1-1
clone_size: -
cdr3_aa: CASSLRDRDMYTEAFF
cdr3_nt: TGCGCCAGCAGCCTCCGGGACAGGGACATGTATACTGAAGCTTTCTTT

d_call: TRBD1
v_call: TRBV7-6
j_call: TRBJ2-1
clone_size: few
cdr3_aa: CASSPGTGTTDEQFF
cdr3_nt: TGTGCCAGCAGCCCCGGGACAGGAACGACAGATGAGCAGTTCTTC

d_call: -
v_call: TRBV6-1
j_call: TRBJ2-7
clone_size: -
cdr3_aa: CASSEAWGGTSYEQYF
cdr3_nt: TGTGCCAGCAGTGAAGCTTGGGGGGGGACATCCTACGAGCAGTACTTC

d_call: -
v_call: TRBV6-5
j_call: TRBJ1-2
clone_size: -
cdr3_aa: CASSYGTRSGYPF
cdr3_nt: TGTGCCAGCAGTTACGGGACAAGAAGTGGCTACCCCTTC

d_call: TRBD1
v_call: TRBV7-2
j_call: TRBJ2-1
clone_size: -
cdr3_aa: CASSSRTGQSYNEQFF
cdr3_nt: TGTGCCAGCAGCTCAAGAACGGGACAGTCCTACAATGAGCAGTTCTTC

d_call: TRBD2
v_call: TRBV19
j_call: TRBJ2-7
clone_size: -
cdr3_aa: CASRETSGGLYEQYF
cdr3_nt: TGTGCCAGTAGAGAGACTAGCGGGGGACTCTACGAGCAGTACTTC

d_call: -
v_call: TRBV7-2
j_call: TRBJ2-2
clone_size: -
cdr3_aa: CASSFTAPQSGELFF
cdr3_nt: TGTGCCAGCAGCTTCACCGCCCCTCAGTCCGGGGAGCTGTTTTTT

d_call: TRBD1
v_call: TRBV5-6
j_call: TRBJ1-2
clone_size: -
cdr3_aa: CASSPDRNYGYTF
cdr3_nt: TGTGCCAGCAGCCCGGACAGGAATTATGGCTACACCTTC

d_call: -
v_call: TRBV2
j_call: TRBJ2-7
clone_size: -
cdr3_aa: CASRLAASSYEQYF
cdr3_nt: TGTGCCAGTCGGTTAGCGGCAAGCTCCTACGAGCAGTACTTC

d_call: TRBD1
v_call: TRBV18
j_call: TRBJ1-1
clone_size: few
cdr3_aa: CASSLTRGQGAFF
cdr3_nt: TGTGCCAGCTCACTGACTCGGGGACAGGGGGCTTTCTTT

d_call: -
v_call: TRBV15
j_call: TRBJ2-1
clone_size: once
cdr3_aa: CATSRNRESYNEQFF
cdr3_nt: TGTGCCACCAGCAGGAACAGGGAGTCCTACAATGAGCAGTTCTTC

d_call: TRBD2
v_call: TRBV7-8
j_call: TRBJ2-3
clone_size: once
cdr3_aa: CASSSPRGAADTQYF
cdr3_nt: TGTGCCAGCAGCTCCCCGCGGGGGGCAGCAGATACGCAGTATTTT

d_call: TRBD2
v_call: TRBV5-6
j_call: TRBJ2-7
clone_size: -
cdr3_aa: CASSLLSGLVTYEQYF
cdr3_nt: TGTGCCAGCAGCTTGTTGTCGGGACTAGTGACCTACGAGCAGTACTTC

d_call: -
v_call: TRBV19
j_call: TRBJ2-5
clone_size: -
cdr3_aa: CASSIRRVGQETQYF
cdr3_nt: TGTGCCAGTAGTATACGCCGGGTTGGGCAAGAGACCCAGTACTTC

d_call: TRBD1
v_call: TRBV4-3
j_call: TRBJ1-2
clone_size: few
cdr3_aa: CASSQDVLAGGSRGYTF
cdr3_nt: TGCGCCAGCAGCCAAGATGTCCTCGCAGGGGGCTCACGGGGCTACACCTTC

d_call: -
v_call: TRBV20-1
j_call: TRBJ2-1
clone_size: -
cdr3_aa: CSATGYNEQFF
cdr3_nt: TGCAGTGCTACAGGGTACAATGAGCAGTTCTTC

d_call: TRBD2
v_call: TRBV27
j_call: TRBJ2-2
clone_size: -
cdr3_aa: CASSLKSGGLNTGELFF
cdr3_nt: TGTGCCAGCAGTTTAAAAAGCGGGGGCCTAAACACCGGGGAGCTGTTTTTT

d_call: -
v_call: TRBV4-1
j_call: TRBJ2-7
clone_size: -
cdr3_aa: CASSQERGWEQYF
cdr3_nt: TGCGCCAGCAGCCAAGAAAGGGGGTGGGAGCAGTACTTC

d_call: -
v_call: TRBV19
j_call: TRBJ1-5
clone_size: few
cdr3_aa: CASSIRQGNQPQHF
cdr3_nt: TGTGCCAGTAGTATTAGACAGGGCAATCAGCCCCAGCATTTT